These 15 T cell receptor beta chains came from one sample sequenced in a study of shared clonotypes between healthy human individuals. TCRdb's table, derived via immunoSEQ multiplex PCR, lists solely in-frame clones and lacks some. The repertoire has some 2,000,000 clones, roughly 95% of them found once; the top ten carry roughly 0.13%. Sequencing used naive CD4+ T cells sorted from blood. Subset reported: CD45RA+ positively selected. The source of these receptors is a man between 18 and 35 years old in good health.

The gene calls are TRBV7-3 and TRBJ2-1; TRBD2 matches 9 bases. Germline assignment: CDR1 SGHTA and CDR2 FQGTGA. The J segment lost 5 bases and the V segment lost 1 base, leaving 3 bases of the junction unmatched. This CDR3 contains 15 residues. CDR3 sequence reads: CASSLRAGGDNEQFF. The CDR3 nucleotides read TGTGCCAGCAGCTTAAGAGCGGGGGGCGACAATGAGCAGTTCTTC.

The genes are TRBV7-3 and TRBJ1-1, with D tentatively TRBD1 (5 bases). The CDR3 is 14 amino acids. Per germline, CDR1 SGHTA and CDR2 FQGTGA. With 2 bases removed from V and 6 bases from J, the gap between germline ends came to 13 bases. The DNA of the CDR3 is TGTGCCAGCAGCTTAGGACACGGTTTGGCTGAAGCTTTCTTT. This sequence encodes CASSLGHGLAEAFF.

This clone was recorded once. V usage is TRBV7-2 and J usage is TRBJ2-3; 12 bases are a match to TRBD2. Germline V gene sequence: CDR1 SGHTA, CDR2 FQGNSA. There are 16 residues in the CDR3. The J segment lost 1 base and the V segment lost 5 bases, leaving 4 bases of the junction unmatched. The CDR3 loop reads CASSEGLAGRTDTQYF. CDR3 sequence (DNA): TGTGCCAGCAGCGAAGGACTAGCGGGACGCACAGATACGCAGTATTTT.

The V and J genes are TRBV5-1 and TRBJ2-5; a possible D gene is TRBD1 (6 bases). The CDR3 extends over 14 amino acids. V lost 3 bases and J 2 bases, leaving 11 bases between the germline ends. Germline-derived CDR1 and CDR2 are SGHRS and YFSETQ. CDR3 region: CASSYRTEQETQYF. DNA of the CDR3: TGCGCCAGCAGCTATCGGACAGAGCAAGAGACCCAGTACTTC.

V and J are TRBV7-8 and TRBJ1-5; the match to TRBD1 covers 7 bases. Germline CDR1 reads SGHVS; CDR2 reads FQNEAQ. The CDR3 contains 14 residues. J gave up 4 bases and V 5 bases, and 5 bases lay outside the gene matches. The CDR3 DNA follows: TGTGCCAGCAGCCAAGGACAGGCTAATCAGCCCCAGCATTTT. Translating it yields CASSQGQANQPQHF.

V and J are TRBV4-3 and TRBJ1-6; 9 bases are shared with TRBD1. In germline, CDR1 is LGHNA, CDR2 YSLEER. The CDR3 is 16 amino acids. The V gene end was trimmed by 0 bases and the J gene end by 9 bases; junction bases not matched to a gene: 6. The CDR3 DNA is TGCGCCAGCAGCCAAGATACAGGGACAGGGTTTTCACCCCTCCACTTT. Its protein product is CASSQDTGTGFSPLHF.

The chain employs TRBV10-2 and TRBJ1-4; a possible D gene is TRBD1 (6 bases). V gave up 2 bases and J gave up 4 bases, with 17 bases separating them. The CDR3 covers 17 residues. Germline CDR1 WSHSY, CDR2 SAAADI. In nucleotides, the CDR3 is TGCGCCAGCAGTGAGCTCTTTAGGACAGAGCTTAATGAAAAACTGTTTTTT. Amino acids: CASSELFRTELNEKLFF.

The chain links TRBV27 to TRBJ2-7; 7 nucleotides agree with TRBD2. Germline V CDR1 and CDR2: MNHEY, SMNVEV (reference sequence). The CDR3 contains 14 residues. Losses at the gene ends were 8 bases for V and 2 bases for J; bases not matched to a gene: 9. The CDR3 bases are TGTGCCAGCCACGGGAGCGGGGAAACCTACGAGCAGTACTTC. This gives the protein CASHGSGETYEQYF.

The chain employs TRBV6-6 and TRBJ2-2, with 7 bases aligning to TRBD1. Germline V gene lookup returns CDR1 MNHNY and CDR2 SVGAGI (reference sequence). The V and J ends lost 7 bases and 5 bases, in that order; junction bases with no gene match: 10. This CDR3 is built from 15 residues. The DNA for the CDR3 is TGTGCCAGCAACGAAGACAGGGCCCGAACCGGGGAGCTGTTTTTT. Its translation: CASNEDRARTGELFF.

J is TRBJ2-7 and V is TRBV6-5, with D unresolved. Trimming took 4 bases from V and 2 from J, leaving 15 bases between them. The CDR3 spans 15 residues. Germline assignment: CDR1 MNHEY and CDR2 SVGAGI. The CDR3 reads CASSSRSDLTYEQYF. CDR3 nucleotide sequence: TGTGCCAGCAGTTCCCGAAGCGACCTTACCTACGAGCAGTACTTC.

This sequence joins TRBV9 and TRBJ1-1, with 8 positions matching TRBD1. Germline-derived CDR1 and CDR2 are SGDLS and YYNGEE. V lost 4 bases and J lost 2; bases outside the gene matches: 10. The CDR3 runs to 16 residues. The CDR3 DNA reads as TGTGCCAGCAGCAGGACAGGGCAAGGAGGAAACACTGAAGCTTTCTTT. Protein sequence: CASSRTGQGGNTEAFF.

J is TRBJ2-7 and V is TRBV28; D possibly corresponds to TRBD1 (5 bases). This CDR3 is 14 amino acids long. The germline gives CDR1 MDHEN, CDR2 SYDVKM. The ends were cut back, 3 bases at V and 0 bases at J, with 9 bases in the middle. CDR3 sequence: CASSFSTASYEQYF. The CDR3 coding sequence is TGTGCCAGCAGTTTTTCGACAGCCTCCTACGAGCAGTACTTC.

The genes are TRBV6-1 and TRBJ2-7, with D perhaps TRBD2 (5 bases). The V gene lost 10 bases and the J gene lost 7 bases, with 17 bases spanning the gap. CDR1 and CDR2 (germline): MNHNS, SASEGT. This CDR3 is 12 amino acids long. DNA for the CDR3: TGTGCCACCAATCCGGGAAGTCGGGAGCAGTACTTC. It encodes CATNPGSREQYF.

The chain is built from TRBV10-3 and TRBJ2-1; 8 positions agree with TRBD2. The CDR3 is 13 amino acids. Looked up from germline, CDR1 is ENHRY and CDR2 is SYGVKD. Unmatched junction bases numbered 4, after V lost 8 bases and J lost 4 bases. The CDR3 bases are TGTGCCATCGCCGGGGGGGGTTACAATGAGCAGTTCTTC. Translating gives CAIAGGGYNEQFF.

J is TRBJ1-3 and V is TRBV6-6, with a weak D call TRBD1 (6 bases). Trimming shortened V by 2 bases and J by 8 bases, and 13 bases separated the two germline ends. The CDR3 length is 14 residues. Germline CDR1 reads MNHNY; CDR2 reads SVGAGI (reference sequence). This chain's CDR3 is CASSYPQGPDTIYF. The CDR3 DNA reads TGTGCCAGCAGTTACCCGCAGGGGCCTGACACCATATATTTT.